This TCR beta chain was recorded in a study of shared clonotypes between healthy human individuals. Sequencing used immunoSEQ multiplex PCR; TCRdb keeps in-frame clones, though not all of them. This repertoire shows fewer than 1.4 million clones, approximately 80% found once; its top ten account for around 0.6%. The CDR3 loop spans 15 amino acids. The germline V gene has CDR1 LNHDA and CDR2 SQIVND (reference sequence). V lost 7 bases and J lost 0, with 15 bases in between. The sequence was obtained from a man between 18 and 35 years old in good health. Some clones in this sample may be carry-over from other donors' samples. The sequencing input was memory CD4+ T cells from PBMCs. Subset in this sample: CD45RA-negative fraction. V usage is TRBV19 and J usage is TRBJ1-2, with a tentative D call TRBD1 (6 bases). Here the CDR3 DNA reads TGTGCCAGTAATAATGGGGACATAGCTAACTATGGCTACACCTTC. Amino acid sequence: CASNNGDIANYGYTF.